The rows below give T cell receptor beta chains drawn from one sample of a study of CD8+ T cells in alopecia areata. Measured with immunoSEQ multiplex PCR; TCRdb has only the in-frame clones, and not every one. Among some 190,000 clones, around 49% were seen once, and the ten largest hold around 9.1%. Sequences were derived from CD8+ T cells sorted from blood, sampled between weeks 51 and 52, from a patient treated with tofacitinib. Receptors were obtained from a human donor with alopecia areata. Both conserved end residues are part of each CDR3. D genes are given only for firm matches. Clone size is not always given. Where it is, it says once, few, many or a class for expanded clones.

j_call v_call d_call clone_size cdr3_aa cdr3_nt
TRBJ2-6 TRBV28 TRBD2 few CASSKWAGEISGANVLTF TGTGCCAGCAGTAAATGGGCGGGGGAGATCTCTGGGGCCAACGTCCTGACTTTC
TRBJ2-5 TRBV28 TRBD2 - CASSFTSGQYF TGTGCCAGCAGTTTCACTAGCGGTCAGTACTTC
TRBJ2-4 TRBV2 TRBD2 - CASSDPGLAGNIQYF TGTGCCAGCAGTGACCCCGGACTAGCGGGAAACATTCAGTACTTC
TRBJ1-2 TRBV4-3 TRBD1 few CASSQGQDRVNYGYTF TGCGCCAGCAGCCAAGGACAGGACAGGGTGAACTATGGCTACACCTTC
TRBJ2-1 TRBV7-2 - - CASSFYNEQFF TGTGCCAGCAGCTTCTACAATGAGCAGTTCTTC
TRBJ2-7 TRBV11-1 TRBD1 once CASSQPLGQAFEQYF TGTGCCAGCAGCCAGCCCTTGGGACAGGCGTTTGAGCAGTACTTC
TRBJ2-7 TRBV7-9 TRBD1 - CASSLTGGFNEQYF TGTGCCAGCAGCTTGACAGGGGGATTCAACGAGCAGTACTTC
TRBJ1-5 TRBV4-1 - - CASSQVQGFNQPQHF TGCGCCAGCAGCCAAGTACAGGGCTTCAATCAGCCCCAGCATTTT
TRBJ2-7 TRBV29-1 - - CSALDRARWYF TGCAGCGCTCTAGACCGGGCTAGGTGGTACTTC
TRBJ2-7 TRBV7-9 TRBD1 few CASSFTGAPTGYEQYF TGTGCCAGCAGCTTCACAGGGGCCCCCACCGGCTACGAGCAGTACTTC
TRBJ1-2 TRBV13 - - CASSPGQLYGYTF TGTGCCAGCAGCCCCGGACAGCTCTATGGCTACACCTTC
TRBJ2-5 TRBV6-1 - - CASSDTETQYF TGTGCCAGCAGTGATACAGAGACCCAGTACTTC
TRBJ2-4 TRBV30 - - CAWSSPGGAKNIQYF TGTGCCTGGAGTTCACCCGGAGGGGCCAAAAACATTCAGTACTTC
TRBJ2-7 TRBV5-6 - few CASSVGWETYEQYF TGTGCCAGCAGCGTCGGCTGGGAAACGTACGAGCAGTACTTC
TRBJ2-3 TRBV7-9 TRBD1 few CASRSNIRDRDPDTQYF TGTGCCAGCAGATCAAACATCCGGGACAGGGACCCAGATACGCAGTATTTT
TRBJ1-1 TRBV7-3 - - CASSPTGRTGTEAFF TGTGCCAGCAGCCCAACGGGGCGAACCGGGACTGAAGCTTTCTTT
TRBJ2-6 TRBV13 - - CASSLGPDPPFDGANVLTF TGTGCCAGCAGCTTAGGCCCCGATCCCCCGTTTGACGGGGCCAACGTCCTGACTTTC
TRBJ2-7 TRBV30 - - CAWSPGFLYEQYF TGTGCCTGGAGTCCGGGGTTCCTCTACGAGCAGTACTTC
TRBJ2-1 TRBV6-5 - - CASSYAENHEQFF TGTGCCAGCAGTTACGCCGAGAACCATGAGCAGTTCTTC
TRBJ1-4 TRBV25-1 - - CASRGTRKKLFF TGTGCCAGCAGAGGCACCCGGAAAAAACTGTTTTTT
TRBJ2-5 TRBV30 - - CAWSVSGFQETQYF TGTGCCTGGAGTGTATCGGGATTTCAAGAGACCCAGTACTTC
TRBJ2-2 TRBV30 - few CAWSGRGGGELFF TGTGCCTGGAGTGGCCGGGGCGGCGGGGAGCTGTTTTTT
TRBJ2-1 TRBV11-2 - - CASSLGYNEQFF TGTGCCAGCAGCTTGGGTTACAATGAGCAGTTCTTC
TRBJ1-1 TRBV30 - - CAWSVGTGGEAFF TGTGCCTGGAGTGTAGGGACCGGAGGTGAAGCTTTCTTT
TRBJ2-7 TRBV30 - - CAWSVSGPGYEQYF TGTGCCTGGAGTGTCTCTGGACCCGGCTACGAGCAGTACTTC
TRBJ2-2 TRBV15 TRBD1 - CATGDRNTGELFF TGTGCCACCGGGGACAGGAACACCGGGGAGCTGTTTTTT
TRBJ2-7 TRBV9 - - CASSVYEQYF TGTGCCAGCAGCGTATACGAGCAGTACTTC
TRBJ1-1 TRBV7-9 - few CASSSPQVAVNTEAFF TGTGCCAGCAGCTCCCCGCAGGTTGCGGTGAACACTGAAGCTTTCTTT
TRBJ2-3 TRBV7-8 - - CASSLLVSTDTQYF TGTGCCAGCAGCCTCTTAGTGAGCACAGATACGCAGTATTTT
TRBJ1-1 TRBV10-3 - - CAISESSRTEAFF TGTGCCATCAGTGAGTCGAGCAGGACTGAAGCTTTCTTT
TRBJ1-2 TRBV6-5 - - CASSEEGGGYTF TGTGCCAGCAGTGAAGAGGGAGGCGGCTACACCTTC
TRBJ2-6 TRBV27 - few CASSLGSSGANVLTF TGTGCCAGCAGTTTAGGGAGCTCTGGGGCCAACGTCCTGACTTTC
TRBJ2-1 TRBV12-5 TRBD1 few CASGLAQGQGYNEQFF TGTGCTAGTGGTTTGGCCCAAGGACAGGGGTACAATGAGCAGTTCTTC
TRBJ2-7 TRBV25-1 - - CASSELGQHEQYF TGTGCCAGCAGTGAATTAGGACAACACGAGCAGTACTTC
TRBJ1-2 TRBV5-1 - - CASSLDQGYGYTF TGCGCCAGCAGCTTGGATCAGGGGTATGGCTACACCTTC
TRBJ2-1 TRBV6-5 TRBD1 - CASSYRGGQGDGEQFF TGTGCCAGCAGTTACCGCGGTGGACAGGGGGACGGTGAGCAGTTCTTC
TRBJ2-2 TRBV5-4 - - CASSPASGELFF TGTGCCAGCAGCCCCGCCTCCGGGGAGCTGTTTTTT
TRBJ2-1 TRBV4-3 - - CASSQDLGAGDEQFF TGCGCCAGCAGCCAAGATCTTGGGGCCGGCGATGAGCAGTTCTTC
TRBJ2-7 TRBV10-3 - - CAISDGGAEQYF TGTGCCATCAGTGATGGGGGAGCCGAGCAGTACTTC
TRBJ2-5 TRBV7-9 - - CASTQGGEETQYF TGTGCCAGCACCCAAGGGGGAGAAGAGACCCAGTACTTC
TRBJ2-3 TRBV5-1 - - CASSLEGQGPTDTQYF TGCGCCAGCAGCTTGGAGGGGCAGGGACCCACAGATACGCAGTATTTT
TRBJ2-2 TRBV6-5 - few CASSQKGGTGELFF TGTGCCAGCAGCCAGAAGGGGGGCACCGGGGAGCTGTTTTTT
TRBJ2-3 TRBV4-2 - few CASSQEVASWFDTQYF TGTGCCAGCAGCCAAGAGGTTGCTAGCTGGTTTGATACGCAGTATTTT
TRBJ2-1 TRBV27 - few CASSEGMNEQFF TGTGCCAGCAGTGAAGGGATGAATGAGCAGTTCTTC
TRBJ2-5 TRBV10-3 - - CAISPLDSGETQYF TGTGCCATCAGTCCCCTAGACAGCGGAGAGACCCAGTACTTC
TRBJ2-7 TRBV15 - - CATSRSRDRTYEQYF TGTGCCACCAGCAGATCCCGGGACCGAACCTACGAGCAGTACTTC
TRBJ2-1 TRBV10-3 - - CAIRGDPSYNEQFF TGTGCCATCAGGGGGGACCCCTCCTACAATGAGCAGTTCTTC
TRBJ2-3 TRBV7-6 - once CASSPGPYTDTQYF TGTGCCAGCAGCCCCGGGCCCTATACAGATACGCAGTATTTT
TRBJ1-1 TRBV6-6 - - CASSTGSAFF TGTGCCAGCAGTACAGGGTCCGCTTTCTTT
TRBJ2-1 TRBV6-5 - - CASSRSSYNEQFF TGTGCCAGCTCTCGGAGCTCCTACAATGAGCAGTTCTTC
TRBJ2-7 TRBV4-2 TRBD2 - CASSRREGGEPNYEQYF TGTGCCAGCAGCCGCCGGGAGGGCGGGGAACCCAACTACGAGCAGTACTTC
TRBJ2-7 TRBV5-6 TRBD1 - CASSPDRYEQYF TGTGCCAGCAGCCCGGACAGGTACGAGCAGTACTTC
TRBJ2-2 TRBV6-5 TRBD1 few CASRTGGDTGELFF TGTGCCAGCAGGACAGGGGGCGACACCGGGGAGCTGTTTTTT
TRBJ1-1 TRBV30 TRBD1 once CAWGDRLNTEAFF TGTGCCTGGGGGGACAGGCTGAACACTGAAGCTTTCTTT
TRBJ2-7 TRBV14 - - CASSLPGFLGEQYF TGTGCCAGCAGCCTACCAGGGTTTCTGGGCGAGCAGTACTTC
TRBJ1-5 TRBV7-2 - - CASSRGGSGQPQHF TGTGCCAGCAGCCGCGGGGGGTCGGGTCAGCCCCAGCATTTT
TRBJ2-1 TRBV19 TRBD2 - CASSTGLKNYNEQFF TGTGCCAGTAGTACGGGACTAAAGAACTACAATGAGCAGTTCTTC
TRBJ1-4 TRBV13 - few CASSPWGVGEKLFF TGTGCCAGCAGCCCCTGGGGGGTAGGAGAAAAACTGTTTTTT